These 17 T cell receptor beta chains share one sample of origin, sequenced in a study of cytomegalovirus exposure and HLA in healthy donors. 13 Jbeta primers and 60 Vbeta primers were used for the PCR. TCRdb's copy holds only in-frame clones and misses some; the assay was immunoSEQ multiplex PCR. The sample shows fewer than 200,000 clones, under 85% of them seen only once. Material: PBMCs. The source of these receptors is a human donor in good health.

The V call is TRBV30, the J call TRBJ2-3; no definite D call. V lost 3 bases, J lost 0 bases, and 10 bases lay in between. The length of the CDR3 is 14 residues. Looked up from germline, CDR1 is GTSNPN and CDR2 is SVGIG (reference sequence). The CDR3 DNA sequence: TGTGCCTGGAGGTTGATGGCTAGCACAGATACGCAGTATTTT. Protein sequence: CAWRLMASTDTQYF.

The chain joins TRBV27 to TRBJ1-5, with D tentatively TRBD1 (5 bases). CDR1 MNHEY and CDR2 SMNVEV come from the germline V gene (reference sequence). This CDR3 is 12 amino acids long. Trimming took off 6 bases at V and 8 bases at J, with 11 bases between the two ends. CDR3 residues: CASSQGTKPQHF. The CDR3 DNA follows: TGTGCCAGCAGCCAGGGTACCAAGCCCCAGCATTTT.

The chain carries TRBV6-6 and TRBJ1-2; possibly TRBD1 for D (5 bases). There are 11 residues in the CDR3. Trimming shortened V by 6 bases and J by 5 bases, and 7 bases separated the two germline ends. Germline CDR1 reads MNHNY; CDR2 reads SVGAGI (reference sequence). The CDR3 DNA reads TGTGCCAGCAGCTCAGGGTATGGCTACACCTTC. It encodes CASSSGYGYTF.

The chain is built from TRBV4-3 and TRBJ2-1, with 8 bases lining up with TRBD2. The trim removed 0 bases at V and 15 bases at J, leaving 13 bases unmatched. The CDR3 extends over 15 amino acids. Germline-derived CDR1 and CDR2 are LGHNA and YSLEER. CDR3 nucleotide sequence: TGCGCCAGCAGCCAAGATGGTCCAGCGGGGGACCGGCGGTTCTTC. This translates into CASSQDGPAGDRRFF.

The rearrangement links TRBV5-4 to TRBJ2-7, with 8 nucleotides matching TRBD2. The CDR3 is 15 amino acids. The V gene end was trimmed by 4 bases and the J gene end by 0 bases; junction bases not matched to a gene: 6. The germline V gene encodes CDR1 SGHNT and CDR2 YYREEE (reference sequence). The CDR3 reads CASSAGGGNSYEQYF. The CDR3 DNA reads TGTGCCAGCAGCGCGGGCGGGGGGAACTCCTACGAGCAGTACTTC.

The chain carries TRBV4-3 and TRBJ2-7, with a possible D match to TRBD2 (6 bases). V was pared by 3 bases and J by 4 bases, with 10 bases between. CDR3 size: 13 residues. CDR1 LGHNA and CDR2 YSLEER come from the germline V gene. DNA of the CDR3: TGCGCCAGCAGCCACGGGAGTGGGTACGAGCAGTACTTC. Translated: CASSHGSGYEQYF.

The chain recombines TRBV5-1 with TRBJ2-6, with D maybe TRBD1 (6 bases). Germline assignment: CDR1 SGHRS and CDR2 YFSETQ. Deletions cut 6 bases from V and 2 bases from J, with 9 bases between. The CDR3 contains 14 residues. The CDR3 sequence is CASTTGTGANVLTF. The CDR3 DNA reads TGCGCCAGCACTACAGGGACTGGGGCCAACGTCCTGACTTTC.

The chain couples TRBV7-2 to TRBJ2-7; no reliable D call. The CDR3 loop spans 14 amino acids. Germline V lookup: CDR1 SGHTA, CDR2 FQGNSA. V shed 0 bases and J shed 0 bases, with 6 bases lying between them. The CDR3 reads CASSLALSSYEQYF. The CDR3 nucleotides are TGTGCCAGCAGCTTAGCCCTGAGCTCCTACGAGCAGTACTTC.

J is TRBJ1-1 and V is TRBV7-2; TRBD1 aligns across 7 bases. The germline V gene has CDR1 SGHTA and CDR2 FQGNSA. This CDR3 comprises 15 residues. V shed 6 bases, J shed 0 bases, and the junction held 7 bases outside the gene matches. Written as DNA, the CDR3 is TGTGCCAGCAGGAGGGACAGTCTCATGAACACTGAAGCTTTCTTT. As protein: CASRRDSLMNTEAFF.

The V and J genes are TRBV7-9 and TRBJ1-1; D ambiguous. The CDR3 totals 14 residues. With 0 bases removed from V and 4 bases from J, the gap between germline ends came to 9 bases. Per germline, CDR1 SEHNR and CDR2 FQNEAQ (reference sequence). DNA for the CDR3: TGTGCCAGCAGCTTAGCGGGCCGTGCCACTGAAGCTTTCTTT. It codes for CASSLAGRATEAFF.

The chain couples TRBV2 to TRBJ2-3; 9 bases match TRBD2. Germline V lookup: CDR1 SNHLY, CDR2 FYNNEI. V dropped 3 bases and J dropped 5; count of bases not matched to a gene: 9. This CDR3 spans 16 amino acids. CDR3 in DNA: TGTGCCAGCAGTGATGGGTTAGCGGGGGACCTAGATACGCAGTATTTT. It specifies CASSDGLAGDLDTQYF. Variable domain in full (rest from reference TRBV2 and TRBJ2-3): EPEVTQTPSHQVTQMGQEVILRCVPISNHLYFYWYRQILGQKVEFLVSFYNNEISEKSEIFDDQFSVERPDGSNFTLKIRSTKLEDSAMYFCASSDGLAGDLDTQYFGPGTRLTVL.

This chain joins TRBV6-1 and TRBJ1-4, with TRBD1 identical over 7 bases. V dropped 2 bases and J dropped 6; count of bases not matched to a gene: 3. There are 14 residues in the CDR3. From germline, CDR1 is MNHNS and CDR2 SASEGT. CDR3 coding DNA: TGTGCCAGCAGTGAAACGGGGACAGATGAAAAACTGTTTTTT. Translated, it gives CASSETGTDEKLFF.

The chain combines TRBV19 with TRBJ1-5; 7 bases align to TRBD1. Germline V gives CDR1 LNHDA, CDR2 SQIVND (reference sequence). This CDR3 contains 16 residues. J gave up 5 bases and V 3 bases, and 10 bases lay outside the gene matches. The CDR3 spells CASSIQAGDSDQPQHF. In DNA, the CDR3 is TGTGCCAGTAGTATCCAGGCAGGGGACAGCGATCAGCCCCAGCATTTT.

The chain employs TRBV6-1 and TRBJ2-5; tentative D call: TRBD2 (6 bases). Trimming cost V 3 bases and J 2 bases, with 13 bases left between them. Germline V gene data show CDR1 as MNHNS and CDR2 as SASEGT. The CDR3 spans 15 residues. CDR3 residues: CASSEPGTGQETQYF. CDR3 in DNA: TGTGCCAGCAGTGAGCCTGGGACTGGTCAAGAGACCCAGTACTTC.

The CDR3 DNA reads TGTGCCAGCAGTGAAGGTGTGGGGTCAGGGGGCTATGGCTACACCTTC. Its translation is CASSEGVGSGGYGYTF. The chain has TRBV6-1 and TRBJ1-2, with 7 positions matching TRBD1. The CDR3 consists of 16 residues. J lost 4 bases, V lost 1 base, and 9 bases had no gene match. The V gene's germline CDR1 is MNHNS and CDR2 SASEGT.

This clone has just a few counts. The chain carries TRBV7-6 and TRBJ1-1; unclear D gene. CDR3 length equals 14 residues. In germline, CDR1 is SGHVS, CDR2 FNYEAQ. Trimming shortened V by 1 base and J by 2 bases, and 8 bases separated the two germline ends. CDR3: CASSLGAGNTEAFF. DNA of the CDR3: TGTGCCAGCAGCTTAGGGGCGGGTAACACTGAAGCTTTCTTT. The complete variable domain, with remaining parts taken from reference TRBV7-6 and TRBJ1-1, reads GAGVSQSPRYKVTKRGQDVALRCDPISGHVSLYWYRQALGQGPEFLTYFNYEAQQDKSGLPNDRFSAERPEGSISTLTIQRTEQRDSAMYRCASSLGAGNTEAFFGQGTRLTVV.

On this clone: Other DNA sequences in the sample encode the same CDR3. V gene TRBV30 combines with J gene TRBJ1-3, with D possibly matching TRBD1 (5 bases). The V and J ends lost 0 bases and 2 bases respectively, with 8 bases between them. The CDR3 has 14 residues. The germline gives CDR1 GTSNPN, CDR2 SVGIG (reference sequence). The CDR3 here is CAWSVVGAGNTIYF. CDR3 nucleotide sequence: TGTGCCTGGAGTGTTGTAGGGGCTGGAAACACCATATATTTT.